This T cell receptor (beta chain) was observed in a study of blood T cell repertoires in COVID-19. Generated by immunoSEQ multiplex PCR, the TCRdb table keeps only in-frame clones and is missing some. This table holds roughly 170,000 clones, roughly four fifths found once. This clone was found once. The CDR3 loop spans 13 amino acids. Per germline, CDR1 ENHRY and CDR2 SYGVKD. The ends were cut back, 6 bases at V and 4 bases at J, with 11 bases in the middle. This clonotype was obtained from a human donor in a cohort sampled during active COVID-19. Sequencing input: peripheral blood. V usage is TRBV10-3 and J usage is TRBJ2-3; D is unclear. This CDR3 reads CAIRVGSADTQYF. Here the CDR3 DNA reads TGTGCCATCAGGGTGGGCTCCGCAGATACGCAGTATTTT.